The 22 T cell receptor beta chains in this list originate from one sample, sequenced in a study of blood T cell repertoires in COVID-19. Clones were sequenced by immunoSEQ multiplex PCR, and TCRdb holds only the in-frame ones, with some missing. The repertoire holds around 80,000 clones, with roughly 89% as singletons. Sequenced input: peripheral blood. These receptors were obtained from a man between 60 and 70 years old with acute or convalescent COVID-19.

J is TRBJ2-2 and V is TRBV19; D ambiguous. The CDR3 length is 15 residues. CDR1 is LNHDA, CDR2 SQIVND, per germline (reference sequence). Trimming pared 0 bases from V and 2 bases from J, leaving 7 bases between. This CDR3 is CASSIELPNTGELFF. The CDR3 DNA sequence: TGTGCCAGTAGTATAGAACTGCCTAACACCGGGGAGCTGTTTTTT.

The V call is TRBV29-1, the J call TRBJ2-2; 8 bases map to TRBD2. Germline CDR1 and CDR2: SQVTM and ANQGSEA. CDR3 size: 14 residues. J was trimmed by 4 bases and V by 7 bases; bases with no gene match: 8. The CDR3 loop is CSASAGVATGELFF. The CDR3 nucleotides are TGCAGCGCCTCAGCGGGAGTGGCCACCGGGGAGCTGTTTTTT.

The V gene is TRBV15, the J gene TRBJ2-7; 9 bases align to TRBD2. The trim removed 7 bases at V and 1 base at J, leaving 2 bases unmatched. The germline gives CDR1 LNHNV, CDR2 YYDKDF (reference sequence). This CDR3 contains 13 residues. The CDR3 is CATTLAGSYEQYF. In DNA form, the CDR3 reads TGTGCCACCACGCTAGCGGGGTCCTACGAGCAGTACTTC.

The chain joins TRBV5-6 to TRBJ1-2; D is uncertain. Deletions cut 6 bases from V and 4 bases from J, with 16 bases between. This CDR3 contains 14 residues. The germline V gene has CDR1 SGHDT and CDR2 YYEEEE. The CDR3 DNA sequence: TGTGCCAGCACCACCGGAGGGCACCCCTATGGCTACACCTTC. Protein sequence: CASTTGGHPYGYTF.

This clone was counted between two and nine times. Sequence at one end of the junction differs from germline and may be a read error. V usage is TRBV12-3 or TRBV12-4 and J usage is TRBJ1-1; D call uncertain. This CDR3 spans 13 amino acids. CDR3: CASSWSVNTEAFF. As DNA, the CDR3 is TGTGCCAGCAGTTGGTCAGTGAATACTGAAGCTTTCTTT.

V usage is TRBV5-1 and J usage is TRBJ1-1, with 11 nucleotides matching TRBD1. Germline loops: CDR1 SGHRS, CDR2 YFSETQ. The CDR3 length is 15 residues. V lost 4 bases and J lost 0; bases outside the gene matches: 2. The CDR3 protein is CASSADRGLNTEAFF. CDR3 DNA sequence: TGCGCCAGCAGCGCGGACAGGGGGCTGAACACTGAAGCTTTCTTT.

In the case of this clone: An end of the junction does not agree with germline; a read error may underlie this. This sequence joins TRBV4-1 and TRBJ2-5; D might be TRBD1 (6 bases). The germline CDR1 and CDR2 sequences are MGHRA and YSYEKL. The CDR3 runs to 14 residues. DNA for the CDR3: TGCGCCAGCAACCAAGCCGCAGGGGCAGAGACCCAGTACTTC. Translating gives CASNQAAGAETQYF.

V is TRBV5-4 and J is TRBJ1-2; D is uncertain. V was clipped by 3 bases and J by 4 bases, with 10 bases between them. The CDR3 contains 13 residues. The germline CDR1 and CDR2 sequences are SGHNT and YYREEE (reference sequence). The CDR3 loop reads CASSSIGVYGYTF. For the CDR3, the DNA is TGTGCCAGCAGCTCTATAGGAGTCTATGGCTACACCTTC.

The rearrangement uses TRBV6-2 or TRBV6-3 and TRBJ2-3, with a possible D match to TRBD2 (5 bases). The germline gives CDR1 MNHEY, CDR2 SVGEGT. This CDR3 region has 13 residues. With 5 bases removed from V and 1 base from J, the gap between germline ends came to 7 bases. The DNA for the CDR3 is TGTGCCAGCAGTCATAGCGGCACAGATACGCAGTATTTT. Translation: CASSHSGTDTQYF.

V is TRBV19 and J is TRBJ2-1; 9 nucleotides line up with TRBD2. The J segment lost 11 bases and the V segment lost 8 bases, leaving 13 bases of the junction unmatched. There are 14 residues in the CDR3. Germline V gives CDR1 LNHDA, CDR2 SQIVND (reference sequence). CDR3 DNA: TGTGCCAGTTCGGTGGGGGCTAGCGGGACCCAGCAGTTCTTC. It specifies CASSVGASGTQQFF.

The rearrangement uses TRBV5-5 and TRBJ2-5; no reliable D call. CDR1 is SGHKS, CDR2 YYEKEE, per germline (reference sequence). V gave up 2 bases and J gave up 3 bases, with 11 bases separating them. This CDR3 has 14 amino acids. The CDR3 reads CASSFGQLKETQYF. In nucleotides, the CDR3 is TGTGCCAGCAGCTTTGGGCAGCTAAAAGAGACCCAGTACTTC.

The chain links TRBV30 to TRBJ2-6; no reliable D call. CDR1 and CDR2 from the germline V gene are GTSNPN and SVGIG (reference sequence). The CDR3 runs to 14 residues. V was cut by 2 bases and J by 6 bases, with 11 bases left in between. CDR3 in amino acids: CAWSPNFSANVLTF. The CDR3 DNA sequence: TGTGCCTGGAGTCCGAACTTTTCGGCCAACGTCCTGACTTTC. Using reference TRBV30 and TRBJ2-6 for the parts outside the CDR3, the full variable domain is SQTIHQWPATLVQPVGSPLSLECTVEGTSNPNLYWYRQAAGRGLQLLFYSVGIGQISSEVPQNLSASRPQDRQFILSSKKLLLSDSGFYLCAWSPNFSANVLTFGAGSRLTVL.

This sequence joins TRBV19 and TRBJ1-4; D is undetermined. V was cut by 5 bases and J by 8 bases, with 12 bases left in between. Germline-derived CDR1 and CDR2 are LNHDA and SQIVND (reference sequence). The CDR3 loop spans 13 amino acids. The CDR3 DNA follows: TGTGCCAGTAGTGCGGGCCGTGGGGAAAAACTGTTTTTT. This translates into CASSAGRGEKLFF.

This chain connects TRBV12-3 or TRBV12-4 to TRBJ1-4; no reliable D call. Between the trimmed V and J ends, which lost 3 bases and 5 bases, there was a span of 7 bases. CDR3 size: 13 residues. In DNA form, the CDR3 reads TGTGCCAGCAGTTTGCGGTTCAATGAAAAACTGTTTTTT. Protein: CASSLRFNEKLFF.

V and J are TRBV19 and TRBJ2-3, with 8 nucleotides matching TRBD1. This CDR3 has 15 residues. Germline CDR1 LNHDA, CDR2 SQIVND (reference sequence). V lost 5 bases and J lost 5; bases outside the gene matches: 9. Here the CDR3 reads CASSAPGQAIDTQYF. The DNA of the CDR3 is TGTGCCAGTAGTGCGCCGGGACAGGCGATAGATACGCAGTATTTT.

The chain joins TRBV4-2 to TRBJ2-3, with D unclear. V dropped 2 bases and J dropped 1 base, with 7 bases sitting between them. This CDR3 is built from 14 residues. Germline CDR1 LGHNA, CDR2 YNFKEQ. CDR3 nucleotides: TGTGCCAGCAGCCAAAATACGGGCACAGATACGCAGTATTTT. This sequence encodes CASSQNTGTDTQYF.

This chain uses TRBV18 with TRBJ2-5, with TRBD1 matching over 8 bases. V shed 2 bases and J 2 bases; nucleotides not matched to a gene: 19. Germline CDR1 is KGHSH and CDR2 is LQKENI. The CDR3 is 20 amino acids. CDR3 sequence (DNA): TGTGCCAGCTCACCATCCCAGGGGGCGACCCATATCGATGGACAAGAGACCCAGTACTTC. It is translated as CASSPSQGATHIDGQETQYF.

The V gene is TRBV5-1, the J gene TRBJ2-6, with TRBD1 as a possible D gene (6 bases). The CDR3 consists of 16 residues. CDR1 is SGHRS and CDR2 is YFSETQ in the germline V gene. V was shortened by 1 base and J by 1 base, with 9 bases between the two germline ends. CDR3 DNA: TGCGCCAGCAGCTTGAACAGGGCGTCTGGGGCCAACGTCCTGACTTTC. Encoded protein: CASSLNRASGANVLTF.

The chain uses TRBV24-1 and TRBJ2-3; TRBD2 matches at 11 bases. The CDR3 length is 19 residues. The trim removed 4 bases at V and 3 bases at J, leaving 14 bases unmatched. Germline CDR1 is KGHDR and CDR2 is SFDVKD. The CDR3 DNA reads TGTGCCACCAGTGAGAGTACTAGCGGGAGTATCCTAGGGACAGATACGCAGTATTTT. Its translation: CATSESTSGSILGTDTQYF.

CDR3 nucleotides: TGTGCCAGTAGTATCGACGGTCGAGGAAACACCGGGGAGCTGTTTTTT. It encodes CASSIDGRGNTGELFF. This sequence joins TRBV19 and TRBJ2-2; no clear D gene. In germline, CDR1 is LNHDA, CDR2 SQIVND (reference sequence). The CDR3 totals 16 residues. The V and J ends lost 3 bases and 2 bases respectively, with 13 bases between them.

The chain recombines TRBV27 with TRBJ2-5; D ambiguous. Trimming stripped 5 bases from V and 0 bases from J, with 4 bases between. There are 12 residues in the CDR3. Germline V gene data show CDR1 as MNHEY and CDR2 as SMNVEV (reference sequence). The CDR3 protein is CASSPNQETQYF. The CDR3 DNA sequence: TGTGCCAGCAGTCCAAACCAAGAGACCCAGTACTTC.

The chain carries TRBV14 and TRBJ2-7; TRBD2 matches 7 bases. Germline V gene data show CDR1 as SGHDN and CDR2 as FVKESK. The CDR3 totals 16 residues. Losses at the gene ends were 4 bases for V and 4 bases for J; bases not matched to a gene: 13. Written as DNA, the CDR3 is TGTGCCAGCAGCCGGTTCAGCGGGATAGAGCGATACGAGCAGTACTTC. As protein: CASSRFSGIERYEQYF.